The TCR beta chain described here comes from a study of blood T cells in healthy people across ages. A sample-barcoded 5' primer and a J-beta primer mix were used in a second PCR of roughly 6 to 12 cycles. TCRdb passed the 5' RACE reads through MiXCR, listing each CDR3 protein once. This table has 890,000 or so distinct CDR3 sequences, 62% appearing once. This clonotype was detected only a few times. What it recognizes is unknown. The CDR3 totals 14 residues. Germline V gene lookup returns CDR1 MNHNY and CDR2 SVGAGI (reference sequence). Trimming took 2 bases from V and 3 from J, leaving 11 bases between them. Study findings and constraints: Because donor CMV status was unknown, expanded clonotype changes were possibly confounded. Long-lived donors exceeded aged donors in naive CD4+ cells and diversity.

The chain couples TRBV6-6 to TRBJ2-7, with D possibly TRBD2 on 6 matching bases. The TCR was taken from a man under 40 in good health. Sequencing input: blood. CDR3 DNA: TGTGCCAGCAGTTACGGAGGGGTTGGCTACGAGCAGTACTTC. It encodes CASSYGGVGYEQYF.